This TCR beta chain stems from a study of blood T cell repertoires in COVID-19. Study in general: Collection of acute and convalescent COVID-19 samples took place in the United States, Italy and Spain.

The germline CDR1 and CDR2 sequences are LNHDA and SQIVND (reference sequence). The V and J ends lost 3 bases and 4 bases, in that order; junction bases with no gene match: 2. The CDR3 has 14 residues. Clones were sequenced by immunoSEQ multiplex PCR, and TCRdb holds only the in-frame ones, with some missing. Seen here are 240,000 or so clones, roughly 79% observed once, and the top ten hold 7.5% to 8%. V gene TRBV19 combines with J gene TRBJ2-7, with 11 bases matching TRBD2. The sample was peripheral blood. This clonotype was sampled from a woman older than 75 with COVID-19, enrolled during active disease. CDR3 protein: CASSILAGGYEQYF. The DNA for the CDR3 is TGTGCCAGTAGTATTCTAGCGGGAGGTTACGAGCAGTACTTC.